This T cell receptor (beta chain) was recovered during a study of OX40 agonist ivuxolimab in advanced cancers. At the level of the study: Recorded diagnoses for dose-escalation patients were hepatocellular carcinoma, melanoma, renal cell or head and neck cancer. Regarding the study as a whole: More expanded clones were found, on average, in CD8+ than in CD4+ T cells.

Germline lookup yields CDR1 ENHRY and CDR2 SYGVKD. The V end was cut by 3 bases, the J end by 0 bases, with 12 bases between. The CDR3 has 15 amino acids. Judged by abundance, this clone is medium-sized (0.01 to 0.1%). Its antigen is undetermined. The cohort excluded patients with autoimmune disease history or systemic immunosuppression. The data were produced by immunoSEQ multiplex PCR, yet TCRdb's version contains in-frame clones alone and is incomplete. The sample carries about 48,000 clones, around 90% recorded once. The receptor comes from an adult with an advanced solid tumor such as melanoma, head and neck, liver or kidney cancer. The V call is TRBV10-3, the J call TRBJ2-7, with D maybe TRBD1 (6 bases). The sequencing used CD4+ or CD8+ T cells sorted from blood, collected in a trial of the OX40 agonist ivuxolimab. DNA for the CDR3: TGTGCCATCAGTGAAGATGGGACATCCTCCTACGAGCAGTACTTC. It specifies CAISEDGTSSYEQYF.